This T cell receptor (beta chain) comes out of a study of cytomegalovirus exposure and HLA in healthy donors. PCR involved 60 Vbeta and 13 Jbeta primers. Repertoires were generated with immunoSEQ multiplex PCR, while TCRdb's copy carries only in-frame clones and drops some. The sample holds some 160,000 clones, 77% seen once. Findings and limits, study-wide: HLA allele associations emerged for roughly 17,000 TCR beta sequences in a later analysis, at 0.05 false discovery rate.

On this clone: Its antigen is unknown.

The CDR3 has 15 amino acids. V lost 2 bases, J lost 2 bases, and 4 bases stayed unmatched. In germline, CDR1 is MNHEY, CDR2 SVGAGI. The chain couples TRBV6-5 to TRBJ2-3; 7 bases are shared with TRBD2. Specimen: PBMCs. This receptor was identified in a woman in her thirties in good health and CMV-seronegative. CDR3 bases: TGTGCCAGCAGTTACGCGGCGGGGGTCACAGATACGCAGTATTTT. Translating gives CASSYAAGVTDTQYF.